These 7 T cell receptor beta chains came from one sample sequenced in a study of CD8 T cells in ankylosing spondylitis. Findings of the study overall: Ankylosing spondylitis blood seemed to carry a telltale TCR beta motif made of eight or nine highly homologous variants.

TCRdb itself ran the 5' RACE reads through MiXCR, one entry per CDR3 protein. The sample consists of about 510,000 distinct CDR3 sequences, approximately 5% of them appearing once. The antigens these receptors bind are not known. Sequencing input: blood, either unsorted or a sorted T cell fraction (not recorded which). The receptors were gathered from a male donor with ankylosing spondylitis.

This clonotype was found many times. This rearrangement joins TRBV5-1 to TRBJ2-5; 7 nucleotides align to TRBD1. The CDR3 has 13 residues. The J segment lost 5 bases and the V segment lost 4 bases, leaving 5 bases of the junction unmatched. CDR1 is SGHRS and CDR2 is YFSETQ in the germline V gene. The CDR3 loop reads CASSVQGIETQYF. Here the CDR3 DNA reads TGCGCCAGCAGCGTACAGGGGATTGAGACCCAGTACTTC.

This clonotype was detected a few times. This chain uses TRBV19 with TRBJ1-5; D perhaps matches TRBD1 (5 bases). The CDR3 consists of 14 residues. Germline V lookup: CDR1 LNHDA, CDR2 SQIVND (reference sequence). Trimming removed 3 bases at V and 11 bases at J, with 17 bases between. This CDR3 is CASSITGWGGAQHF. For the CDR3, the DNA is TGTGCCAGTAGTATTACAGGTTGGGGCGGGGCCCAGCATTTT.

This sequence joins TRBV9 and TRBJ2-7; 8 nucleotides align to TRBD1. Germline lookup yields CDR1 SGDLS and CDR2 YYNGEE. The CDR3 contains 15 residues. Trimming cost V 4 bases and J 2 bases; bases outside gene matches: 8. The CDR3 spells CASSPRGTGTYEQYF. Here the CDR3 DNA reads TGTGCCAGCAGCCCGAGGGGGACAGGTACCTACGAGCAGTACTTC.

This clonotype has ten or more counts. J is TRBJ2-7 and V is TRBV6-1; D possibly matches TRBD1 or TRBD2 (5 bases each). The CDR3 has 15 residues. The V gene's germline CDR1 is MNHNS and CDR2 SASEGT. Trimming stripped 10 bases from V and 4 bases from J, with 23 bases between. In DNA, the CDR3 is TGTGCCACTTGGGCTTTCCAGAGAGGGGCTTACGAGCAGTACTTC. Translating it yields CATWAFQRGAYEQYF.

Ten or more counts support this clonotype. The genes are TRBV20-1 and TRBJ2-1; no clear D. Germline V CDR1 and CDR2: DFQATT, SNEGSKA (reference sequence). This CDR3 contains 16 residues. V was pared by 2 bases and J by 4 bases, with 18 bases between. The chain's CDR3 is CSARSLEGQNYNEQFF. The CDR3 DNA sequence: TGCAGTGCTAGAAGCCTGGAAGGGCAGAATTACAATGAGCAGTTCTTC.

This clonotype turned up a few times. The CDR3 protein is CASSWTSGGAHEQFF. The CDR3 DNA is TGCGCCAGCAGCTGGACTAGCGGGGGGGCCCATGAGCAGTTCTTC. The chain couples TRBV4-1 to TRBJ2-1; 15 nucleotides line up with TRBD2. The CDR3 sequence is 15 residues long. V shed 5 bases and J 8 bases; nucleotides not matched to a gene: 4. CDR1 MGHRA and CDR2 YSYEKL come from the germline V gene.

The table lists this clonotype with many counts. The rearrangement joins TRBV12-3 or TRBV12-4 to TRBJ1-1; D perhaps matches TRBD1 (5 bases). Deletions cut 3 bases from V and 7 bases from J, with 9 bases between. CDR3 length: 12 amino acids. The DNA for the CDR3 is TGTGCCAGCAGTTTTTATGGGGGTGAAGCTTTCTTT. It encodes CASSFYGGEAFF.